This paragraph covers one TCR beta chain sequence. This sample was included in a study of PD-1 blockade in classical Hodgkin lymphoma. Using immunoSEQ multiplex PCR, the repertoire was profiled, and TCRdb retains in-frame clones only, with some absent. The sample yields about 28,000 clones, roughly 78% seen once. The V end lost 3 bases, the J end lost 5 bases, and 11 bases lay between the germline ends. The germline V gene has CDR1 MNHNS and CDR2 SASEGT. The CDR3 sequence is 13 residues long. The time point is: cycle 4 day 1 (C4D1), after 6 weeks of nivolumab. Relapse was seen in all patients after autologous stem cell transplantation, and brentuximab vedotin exposure was variable.

The clonotype originates from a human donor with classical Hodgkin lymphoma. The chain combines TRBV6-1 with TRBJ2-7, with D possibly matching TRBD2 (5 bases). Sample: peripheral blood mononuclear cells (PBMCs), taken before the fourth cycle of nivolumab. CDR3 in DNA: TGTGCCAGCAGTGAGGGCCGGCGGGACGAGCAGTACTTC. Its translation is CASSEGRRDEQYF.